This T cell receptor beta chain was identified during a study of molecular identifiers for immune sequencing clone quantification. General study results and limits: In naive cells, clones above 20 RNA copies held under 1% of molecules, whereas in effector cells they held over 97%.

This clonotype was counted between two and nine times. Its antigen is undetermined. Source material for naive CD8 libraries was roughly 20,000 to 1,000,000 sorted cells, with 10%, 30% or 50% RNA. CDR1 and CDR2 (germline): SEHNR, FQNEAQ (reference sequence). The CDR3 runs 15 residues. The V segment lost 1 base and the J segment 5 bases; nucleotides outside the gene matches: 5. TCRdb processed the PCR reads anew with MiXCR; each CDR3 protein has one entry. The sample yields nearly 55,000 distinct CDR3 sequences, about a third seen once. The specimen was naive CD8+ T cells from blood, with Jurkat cell RNA spiked in. Subset described: FACS-sorted CD8+CD4-CCR7+CD45RA+ naive T cells. This rearrangement joins TRBV7-9 to TRBJ2-3; 8 positions agree with TRBD2. The TCR was taken from a human donor in good health. Some libraries in this study had Jurkat cell RNA spiked in. The CDR3 DNA sequence: TGTGCCAGCAGCTTAGTGTTAGCGGGAAGAGATACGCAGTATTTT. This codes for CASSLVLAGRDTQYF. Drawing the rest from reference TRBV7-9 and TRBJ2-3, the complete variable domain is DTGVSQNPRHKITKRGQNVTFRCDPISEHNRLYWYRQTLGQGPEFLTYFQNEAQLEKSRLLSDRFSAERPKGSFSTLEIQRTEQGDSAMYLCASSLVLAGRDTQYFGPGTRLTVL.